The 31 T cell receptor beta chains given below trace back to one sample, sequenced in a study of post-analysis software for immune sequencing data. Study results and caveats: Patients used a few TRBV segments, including TRBV5-6, TRBV5-1 and TRBV20-1, more often than controls.

Built from TCR beta cDNA, the libraries had unique molecular identifiers in them. TCRdb independently ran MiXCR on the PCR reads; one entry per CDR3 protein. The sample yields around 710,000 distinct CDR3 sequences, 40% to 55% seen once. These receptors' targets are unknown. Sequenced material: blood. The receptor set was obtained from a girl between 10 and 17 years old with multiple sclerosis.

The chain recombines TRBV21-1 with TRBJ2-7; the listed D gene, TRBD1, was not tested against the DNA. The DNA end is more similar to TRBJ2-5, so the J call may be wrong. TRBV21-1 is reported as a pseudogene. The CDR3 length is 16 residues. CDR3 residues: CASSRTGTGGRETQYF. The CDR3 region has the DNA TGTGCCAGCAGCCGGACCGGGACAGGGGGCAGAGAGACCCAGTACTTC.

V gene TRBV12-3 or TRBV12-4 combines with J gene TRBJ2-1; D not certain. The J call may be incorrect, as the DNA end agrees better with TRBJ2-7. The CDR3 totals 13 residues. Here the CDR3 reads CASSLYGFNEQYF. CDR3 DNA sequence: TGTGCCAGCAGTTTATACGGGTTTAATGAGCAGTACTTC.

The gene calls are TRBV7-9 and TRBJ2-6, with unresolved D. Germline CDR1 and CDR2: SEHNR and FQNEAQ (reference sequence). V was trimmed by 1 base and J by 0 bases, leaving 10 bases between them. This CDR3 is 17 amino acids long. DNA for the CDR3: TGTGCCAGCAGCTTAGGGATCCTAAGCTCTGGGGCCAACGTCCTGACTTTC. This encodes CASSLGILSSGANVLTF.

This clonotype was counted a few times. The chain has TRBV4-3 and TRBJ2-7, with 14 bases that match TRBD2. V was clipped by 0 bases and J by 6 bases; unmatched bases: 4. In germline, CDR1 is LGHNA, CDR2 YSLEER. This CDR3 region has 16 residues. The CDR3 DNA is TGCGCCAGCAGCCAAGATTTGGGGACTAGCGGGAGCGAGCAGTACTTC. It encodes CASSQDLGTSGSEQYF.

This chain links TRBV6-2 or TRBV6-3 with TRBJ2-1; no reliable D call. The CDR3 runs 12 residues. V shed 5 bases and J shed 10 bases, with 12 bases lying between them. The V gene's germline CDR1 is MNHEY and CDR2 SVGEGT. Here the CDR3 DNA reads TGTGCCAGCAGTCCCGGAACTTACGAGCAGTTCTTC. This gives the protein CASSPGTYEQFF.

The chain uses TRBV12-3 or TRBV12-4 and TRBJ2-7, with TRBD2 matching 9 bases. V gave up 4 bases and J gave up 2 bases; unmatched junction bases: 12. The CDR3 has 17 residues. The CDR3 coding sequence is TGTGCCAGCAGTTACGGTGGACTAGCGAGAGCGGCCTACGAGCAGTACTTC. Translation: CASSYGGLARAAYEQYF.

CDR3 nucleotides: TGCAGCGTTGGAGACAGGGGAGTTACTGAAGCTTTCTTT. Amino acids: CSVGDRGVTEAFF. The chain combines TRBV29-1 with TRBJ1-1, with TRBD1 identical over 8 bases. The CDR3 contains 13 residues. Germline V gives CDR1 SQVTM, CDR2 ANQGSEA. V was clipped by 4 bases and J by 5 bases; unmatched bases: 6. Full variable domain (remainder filled in from reference TRBV29-1 and TRBJ1-1): SAVISQKPSRDICQRGTSLTIQCQVDSQVTMMFWYRQQPGQSLTLIATANQGSEATYESGFVIDKFPISRPNLTFSTLTVSNMSPEDSSIYLCSVGDRGVTEAFFGQGTRLTVV.

This rearrangement joins TRBV9 to TRBJ2-5, with D possibly matching TRBD2 (6 bases). The V end was cut by 4 bases, the J end by 4 bases, with 14 bases between. This CDR3 has 14 amino acids. Per the germline V gene, CDR1 is SGDLS and CDR2 is YYNGEE. CDR3 sequence reads: CASSPGDPIETQYF. The CDR3 DNA sequence: TGTGCCAGCAGCCCGGGAGACCCGATAGAGACCCAGTACTTC.

This rearrangement joins TRBV6-5 to TRBJ2-7; weak D call: TRBD1 (5 bases). V was clipped by 0 bases and J by 2 bases, with 14 bases between them. Per the germline V gene, CDR1 is MNHEY and CDR2 is SVGAGI. This CDR3 spans 16 amino acids. CDR3: CASSYSIPGKAYEQYF. The CDR3 bases are TGTGCCAGCAGTTACTCGATACCAGGGAAGGCCTACGAGCAGTACTTC.

The J gene is TRBJ2-1, the V gene TRBV7-2; D is undetermined. The CDR3 length is 14 residues. CDR1 and CDR2 (germline): SGHTA, FQGNSA. Trimming pared 5 bases from V and 2 bases from J, leaving 10 bases between. The CDR3 loop is CASSPEAAYNEQFF. For the CDR3, the DNA is TGTGCCAGCAGCCCCGAGGCAGCCTACAATGAGCAGTTCTTC.

The chain is built from TRBV20-1 and TRBJ1-1; D ambiguous. V was clipped by 1 base and J by 1 base, with 10 bases between them. Germline values: CDR1 DFQATT, CDR2 SNEGSKA (reference sequence). CDR3 size: 14 residues. The CDR3 coding sequence is TGCAGTGCTAGAGTCCTCACAGCGAACACTGAAGCTTTCTTT. Translating it yields CSARVLTANTEAFF.

Of note for this clonotype: Without the conserved terminal phenylalanine or tryptophan, this CDR3 likely stems from a read error. This chain joins TRBV15 and TRBJ2-1; D gene unclear. CDR3 length: 16 residues. Trimming shortened V by 0 bases and J by 4 bases, and 13 bases separated the two germline ends. The germline CDR1 and CDR2 sequences are LNHNV and YYDKDF (reference sequence). The CDR3 region is CATSREENLRYNEQFL. CDR3 coding DNA: TGTGCCACCAGCAGAGAGGAGAATTTGAGATACAATGAGCAGTTCCTC.

The sample holds a few counts of this clonotype. This chain uses TRBV25-1 with TRBJ2-1; no clear D gene. Trimming left V 5 bases short and J 7 bases short, with 9 bases between. The germline V gene has CDR1 MGHDK and CDR2 SYGVNS. CDR3 size: 12 residues. CDR3 in amino acids: CASSLFKNEQFF. The CDR3 DNA follows: TGTGCCAGCAGTCTTTTCAAAAATGAGCAGTTCTTC.

This chain joins TRBV20-1 and TRBJ2-7; 9 bases align to TRBD2. The germline gives CDR1 DFQATT, CDR2 SNEGSKA (reference sequence). The CDR3 contains 18 residues. V shed 3 bases and J 0 bases; nucleotides not matched to a gene: 15. The CDR3 reads CSARHSQQLAGSSYEQYF. For the CDR3, the DNA is TGCAGTGCTAGGCACAGTCAGCAACTAGCGGGTTCCTCCTACGAGCAGTACTTC.

The chain links TRBV20-1 to TRBJ2-7, with 10 bases identical to TRBD2. Germline V gene data show CDR1 as DFQATT and CDR2 as SNEGSKA (reference sequence). J was trimmed by 7 bases and V by 3 bases; bases with no gene match: 6. This CDR3 has 13 residues. The CDR3 region is CSARLAGVGEQYF. CDR3 DNA: TGCAGTGCTAGGCTAGCGGGAGTCGGGGAGCAGTACTTC.

The rearrangement uses TRBV4-1 and TRBJ2-5; 9 nucleotides line up with TRBD2. The CDR3 loop spans 16 amino acids. Per the germline V gene, CDR1 is MGHRA and CDR2 is YSYEKL. Trimming took 2 bases from V and 2 from J; bases not matched to a gene: 6. CDR3 nucleotides: TGCGCCAGCAGCCAACGGTGGCTAGCGGGACAAGAGACCCAGTACTTC. Encoded protein: CASSQRWLAGQETQYF.

This CDR3 reads CASRAQGGQPQHF. CDR3 DNA: TGTGCCAGCAGAGCTCAGGGGGGGCAGCCCCAGCATTTT. The chain joins TRBV12-3 or TRBV12-4 to TRBJ1-5; 7 positions match TRBD1. The CDR3 is 13 amino acids. V shed 6 bases and J 7 bases; nucleotides not matched to a gene: 6.

Details on this clonotype: This may arise from a read error, as a much more abundant clone is one base away. The V and J genes are TRBV12-3 or TRBV12-4 and TRBJ2-3; D might be TRBD1 (7 bases). CDR3 length equals 12 residues. CDR3 coding DNA: TGTGCCAGCAGCCCCAGGGGGGATATGCAGTATTTT. Protein sequence: CASSPRGDMQYF.

In its sample, this clonotype was seen a few times. This chain connects TRBV20-1 to TRBJ2-3, with a weak D call TRBD2 (6 bases). Germline CDR1 DFQATT, CDR2 SNEGSKA (reference sequence). The CDR3 runs to 14 residues. V gave up 6 bases and J gave up 2 bases, with 15 bases separating them. This CDR3 is CSAEGSGSTDTQYF. Here the CDR3 DNA reads TGCAGTGCGGAGGGAAGCGGGTCCACAGATACGCAGTATTTT.

This clonotype has only a few counts. The rearrangement links TRBV12-3 or TRBV12-4 to TRBJ2-5, with D perhaps TRBD2 (5 bases). V was pared by 3 bases and J by 11 bases, with 13 bases between. The CDR3 extends over 12 amino acids. DNA for the CDR3: TGTGCCAGCAGTTTTGTGGTCGGGGAGCAGTACTTC. It is translated as CASSFVVGEQYF.

There are a few counts of this clonotype. The chain combines TRBV9 with TRBJ1-6; a weak D match, TRBD1 (6 bases). V lost 2 bases, J lost 7 bases, and 16 bases lay in between. CDR3 length equals 16 residues. Germline lookup yields CDR1 SGDLS and CDR2 YYNGEE. The CDR3 loop is CASSVGSTGWNSPLHF. The DNA of the CDR3 is TGTGCCAGCAGCGTGGGATCGACAGGATGGAATTCACCCCTCCACTTT.

J is TRBJ1-2 and V is TRBV27; 9 bases align to TRBD1. The CDR3 runs to 15 residues. The trim removed 4 bases at V and 5 bases at J, leaving 8 bases unmatched. Germline lookup yields CDR1 MNHEY and CDR2 SMNVEV (reference sequence). The DNA for the CDR3 is TGTGCCAGCAGTTACCCACAGGGGGCTCAGTATGGCTACACCTTC. Protein product: CASSYPQGAQYGYTF.

This sequence joins TRBV30 and TRBJ2-1; 12 bases line up with TRBD2. Germline V CDR1 and CDR2: GTSNPN, SVGIG (reference sequence). The CDR3 runs to 13 residues. V trimming: 5 bases; J trimming: 8 bases; junction bases outside the gene matches: 4. The CDR3, as DNA: TGTGCCTGGGTGGGACTAGCGGGTTATGAGCAGTTCTTC. It codes for CAWVGLAGYEQFF.

The chain joins TRBV28 to TRBJ1-2; TRBD1 might be the D (5 bases). There are 11 residues in the CDR3. V was shortened by 2 bases and J by 8 bases, with 6 bases between the two germline ends. CDR1 and CDR2 (germline): MDHEN, SYDVKM. This CDR3 is CASSLQGGYTF. Written as DNA, the CDR3 is TGTGCCAGCAGTTTACAGGGAGGCTACACCTTC.

The CDR3 loop reads CSARPMGDQPQHF. The CDR3 region has the DNA TGCAGTGCTAGGCCCATGGGGGATCAGCCCCAGCATTTT. The rearrangement joins TRBV20-1 to TRBJ1-5, with TRBD1 as a possible D gene (5 bases). Germline CDR1 DFQATT, CDR2 SNEGSKA (reference sequence). V shed 3 bases and J shed 5 bases, with 11 bases lying between them. This CDR3 has 13 amino acids.

In this sample, this clonotype turned up a few times. V usage is TRBV10-3 and J usage is TRBJ2-5, with 13 bases matching TRBD2. Losses at the gene ends were 6 bases for V and 2 bases for J; bases not matched to a gene: 3. The germline V gene encodes CDR1 ENHRY and CDR2 SYGVKD. The CDR3 consists of 15 residues. This chain's CDR3 is CAIRQTSGGQETQYF. CDR3 nucleotides: TGTGCCATCAGGCAGACTAGCGGGGGGCAAGAGACCCAGTACTTC.

This sequence joins TRBV11-1 and TRBJ2-3, with 12 bases that match TRBD1. The V and J ends lost 5 bases and 3 bases, in that order; junction bases with no gene match: 6. CDR1 and CDR2 from the germline V gene are SGHAT and FQDESV (reference sequence). The CDR3 is 16 residues long. CDR3 in DNA: TGTGCCAGCAGCCCCGGGACAGGGGGCAAGACAGATACGCAGTATTTT. Translating it yields CASSPGTGGKTDTQYF.

The CDR3 nucleotides read TGCAGCGTTGATGGGTCCGCTGAACGGGCTGGCTACACCTTC. It specifies CSVDGSAERAGYTF. The J gene is TRBJ1-2, the V gene TRBV29-1, with D unclear. Trimming shortened V by 3 bases and J by 7 bases, and 18 bases separated the two germline ends. This CDR3 spans 14 amino acids. From germline, CDR1 is SQVTM and CDR2 ANQGSEA.

This clonotype was observed a handful of times. This chain connects TRBV5-1 to TRBJ2-5; a weak D match, TRBD2 (6 bases). V lost 4 bases and J lost 5, with 18 bases in between. Germline values: CDR1 SGHRS, CDR2 YFSETQ. The CDR3 length is 15 residues. This CDR3 reads CASSLRDPGIETQYF. The CDR3, as DNA: TGCGCCAGCAGCCTGCGGGATCCGGGGATTGAGACCCAGTACTTC.

This clonotype was seen a single time. The chain is built from TRBV28 and TRBJ2-1; weak D call: TRBD2 (5 bases). V gave up 9 bases and J gave up 2 bases, with 20 bases separating them. This CDR3 is built from 16 residues. Germline V gene data show CDR1 as MDHEN and CDR2 as SYDVKM. The CDR3 bases are TGTGCCAGTAGCTTATCGCCTAGCCCACCCTACAATGAGCAGTTCTTC. It codes for CASSLSPSPPYNEQFF.

This chain uses TRBV7-2 with TRBJ2-5, with D unresolved. The CDR3 runs 13 residues. Deletions cut 5 bases from V and 1 base from J, with 8 bases between. The germline gives CDR1 SGHTA, CDR2 FQGNSA. The CDR3 loop reads CASSISTQETQYF. DNA for the CDR3: TGTGCCAGCAGCATTAGCACCCAAGAGACCCAGTACTTC.